Following are 2 T cell receptor beta chains from one sample sequenced in a study of blood T cells in healthy people across ages. The second PCR ran about 6 to 12 cycles with a sample-barcoded 5' primer and J-beta primers. TCRdb called the 5' RACE reads again in MiXCR, with one record for every CDR3 protein. This sample has 750,000 to 850,000 distinct CDR3 sequences, with approximately 25% found just once. These records were also assigned to another study, of T cells of mothers and their children.

The specimen sequenced was blood. The receptors come from a boy younger than 18 in good health.

The gene calls are TRBV20-1 and TRBJ2-7, with D perhaps given as TRBD1 or TRBD2 (5 bases each). The length of the CDR3 is 15 residues. V lost 1 base and J lost 4, with 17 bases in between. CDR1 is DFQATT, CDR2 SNEGSKA, per germline (reference sequence). The CDR3 DNA is TGCAGTGCTAGAGGAAGACAGAGGGCTTGGTACGAGCAGTACTTC. This translates into CSARGRQRAWYEQYF.

The chain uses TRBV4-3 and TRBJ1-1, with 7 bases matching TRBD1. Germline CDR1 is LGHNA and CDR2 is YSLEER. This CDR3 is built from 13 residues. Germline trimming cut 4 bases from V and 6 bases from J; bases unmatched to any gene: 5. In DNA form, the CDR3 reads TGCGCCAGCAGCCGTGACAGGGAGGCTGAAGCTTTCTTT. As protein: CASSRDREAEAFF.